The following is a TCR beta chain sequence with its context. As yet, its antigen is unknown. This sample is part of a study of T-cell reconstitution after alpha-beta-depleted transplantation in children. General observations from the study: For some patients, TCRbeta diversity was high at day 60 because of recipient T cells and thymic progenitors that survived.

Preparation of the TCRbeta library was carried out with unique molecular identifiers. TCRdb itself ran the PCR reads through MiXCR, one entry per CDR3 protein. The table shows about 900,000 distinct CDR3 sequences, with roughly 31% occurring only once. The V end lost 4 bases, the J end lost 3 bases, and 7 bases lay between the germline ends. CDR3 length equals 12 residues. Germline CDR1 and CDR2: ENHRY and SYGVKD. The input for sequencing was PBMCs, mostly from graft donor cells, taken 360 days after TCRalphabeta/CD19-depleted stem cell transplant. The source is a boy younger than two who had a stem cell transplant for SCID, so the T cells may come from the graft donor. The rearrangement uses TRBV10-3 and TRBJ2-7, with TRBD1 as a possible D gene (5 bases). The CDR3 spells CAISVTGYEQYF. For the CDR3, the DNA is TGTGCCATCAGTGTTACAGGCTACGAGCAGTACTTC.